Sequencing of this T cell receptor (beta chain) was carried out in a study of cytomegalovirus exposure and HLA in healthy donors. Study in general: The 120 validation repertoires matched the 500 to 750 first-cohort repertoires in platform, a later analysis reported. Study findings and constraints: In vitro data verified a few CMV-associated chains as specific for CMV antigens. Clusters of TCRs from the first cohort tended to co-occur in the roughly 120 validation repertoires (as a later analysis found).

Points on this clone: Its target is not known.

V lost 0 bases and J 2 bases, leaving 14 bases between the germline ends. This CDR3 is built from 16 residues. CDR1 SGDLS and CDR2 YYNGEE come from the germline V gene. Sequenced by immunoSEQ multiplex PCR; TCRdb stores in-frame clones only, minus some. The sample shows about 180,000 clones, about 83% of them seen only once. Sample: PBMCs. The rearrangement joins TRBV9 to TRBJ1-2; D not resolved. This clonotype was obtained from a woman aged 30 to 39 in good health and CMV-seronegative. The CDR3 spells CASSVGPEGGNYGYTF. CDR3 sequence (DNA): TGTGCCAGCAGCGTAGGGCCCGAAGGAGGGAACTATGGCTACACCTTC.